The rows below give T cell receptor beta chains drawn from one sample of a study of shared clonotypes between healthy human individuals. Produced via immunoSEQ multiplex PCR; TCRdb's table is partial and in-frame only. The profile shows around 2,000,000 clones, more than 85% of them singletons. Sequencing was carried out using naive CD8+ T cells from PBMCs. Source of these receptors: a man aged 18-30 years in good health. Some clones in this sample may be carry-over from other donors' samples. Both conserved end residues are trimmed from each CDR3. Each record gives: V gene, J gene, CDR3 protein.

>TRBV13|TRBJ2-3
ASSLGSARDTQY
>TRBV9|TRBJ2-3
ASSAGLLPTDTQY
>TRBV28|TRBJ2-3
ASSLGTNYGRTGTDTQY
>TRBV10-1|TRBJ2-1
ASSSDSNNEQF
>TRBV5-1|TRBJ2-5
ASRSGLAGVWETQY
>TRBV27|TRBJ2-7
ASREYTRGLYEQY
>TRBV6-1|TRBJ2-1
ASSEEVQGGLRRF
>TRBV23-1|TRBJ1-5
ASEDRNTNQPQH
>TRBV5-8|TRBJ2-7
ASSFLDRNSYEQY
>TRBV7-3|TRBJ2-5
ASSLSPSGGPEETQY
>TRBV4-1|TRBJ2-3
ASSQDGWREGDDTQY
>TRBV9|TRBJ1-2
ASTTGPGDHGYT
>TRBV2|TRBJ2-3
ASSGGNTQY
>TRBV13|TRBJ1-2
ASSSDRGYGYT
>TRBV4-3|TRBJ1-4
ASSQGLLNEKLF
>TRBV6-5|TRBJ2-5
ASGTTGLRRTQY
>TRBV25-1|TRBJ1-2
ASSDQGRNGYT
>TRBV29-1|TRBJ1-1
SATGGMNTEAF
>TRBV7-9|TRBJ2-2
ASSSFGGSGNTGELF
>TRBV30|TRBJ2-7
AWSVSPPEQY
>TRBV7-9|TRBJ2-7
ASSPRDREGEQY
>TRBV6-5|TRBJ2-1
ASKNRAYNEQF
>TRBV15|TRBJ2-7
ATKREPQDEQY
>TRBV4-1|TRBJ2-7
ASSQEQEGSRRSYEQY
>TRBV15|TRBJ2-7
ATSPGGQYYEQY
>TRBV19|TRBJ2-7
ASSEGGPPYGQY
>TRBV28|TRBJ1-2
ASTPDRDYGYT
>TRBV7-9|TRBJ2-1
ASSFPRTSGRVYNEQF
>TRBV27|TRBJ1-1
ASRALGRNTEAF
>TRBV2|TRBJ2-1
ASSLGDEQF
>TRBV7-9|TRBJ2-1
ASSLGLAAYNEQF
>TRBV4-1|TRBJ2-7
ASSLGSSYEQY
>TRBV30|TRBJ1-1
AWSAGIEAF
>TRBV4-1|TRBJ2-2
ASSQSPTLLGELF
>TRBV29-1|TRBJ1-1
SVLDRGTEAF
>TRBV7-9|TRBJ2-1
ASLSSGRDEQF
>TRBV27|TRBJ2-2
ASSLSHSKTRYTGELF
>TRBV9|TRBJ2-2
ASSVGGGPTGYTGELF
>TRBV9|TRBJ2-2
ASSVVQGRNTGELF
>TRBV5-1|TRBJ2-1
ASSPPTGVRNEQF
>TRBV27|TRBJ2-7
ASSRRTSGADYEQY
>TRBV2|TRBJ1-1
ASSEGRGHTEAF